This T cell receptor beta chain was found in a study of blood T cell repertoires in COVID-19. Germline V lookup: CDR1 SGHRS, CDR2 YFSETQ. The V gene lost 0 bases and the J gene lost 2 bases, with 8 bases spanning the gap. The CDR3 runs 14 residues. Generated by immunoSEQ multiplex PCR, the TCRdb table keeps only in-frame clones and is missing some. This table has approximately 260,000 clones, around 88% appearing once. The chain has TRBV5-1 and TRBJ1-1; a possible D gene is TRBD1 (5 bases). Material for sequencing was PBMCs or T cells enriched from blood (not recorded which). This receptor was taken from a woman aged 40 to 50 with acute COVID-19. The CDR3 region has the DNA TGCGCCAGCAGCTTGGTCGGGGGTAACACTGAAGCTTTCTTT. Encoded protein: CASSLVGGNTEAFF.